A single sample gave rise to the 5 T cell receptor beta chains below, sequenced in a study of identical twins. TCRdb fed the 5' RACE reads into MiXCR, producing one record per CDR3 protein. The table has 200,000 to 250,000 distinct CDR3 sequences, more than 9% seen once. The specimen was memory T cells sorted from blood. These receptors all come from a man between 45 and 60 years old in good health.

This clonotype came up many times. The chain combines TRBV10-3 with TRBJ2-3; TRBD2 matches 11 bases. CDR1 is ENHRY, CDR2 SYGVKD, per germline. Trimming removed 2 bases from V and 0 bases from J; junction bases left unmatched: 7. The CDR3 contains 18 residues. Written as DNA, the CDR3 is TGTGCCATCAGTGAGAAACCTAGCGGGGGGCTGAGCACAGATACGCAGTATTTT. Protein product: CAISEKPSGGLSTDTQYF.

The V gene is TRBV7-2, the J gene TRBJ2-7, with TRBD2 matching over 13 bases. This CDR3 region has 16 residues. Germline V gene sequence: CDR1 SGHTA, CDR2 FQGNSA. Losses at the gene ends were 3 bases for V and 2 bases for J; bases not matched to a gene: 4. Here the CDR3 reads CASSFGGTSGTYEQYF. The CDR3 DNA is TGTGCCAGCAGCTTCGGGGGGACTAGCGGGACCTACGAGCAGTACTTC. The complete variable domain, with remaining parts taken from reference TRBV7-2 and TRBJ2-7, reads GAGVSQSPSNKVTEKGKDVELRCDPISGHTALYWYRQSLGQGLEFLIYFQGNSAPDKSGLPSDRFSAERTGGSVSTLTIQRTQQEDSAVYLCASSFGGTSGTYEQYFGPGTRLTVT.

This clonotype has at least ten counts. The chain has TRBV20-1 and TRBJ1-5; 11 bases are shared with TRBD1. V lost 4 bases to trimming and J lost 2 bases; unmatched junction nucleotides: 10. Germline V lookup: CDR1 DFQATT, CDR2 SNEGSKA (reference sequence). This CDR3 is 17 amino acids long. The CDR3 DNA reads TGCAGTGCTACGGGACAGGGGGTGGTTGGTGGCAATCAGCCCCAGCATTTT. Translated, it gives CSATGQGVVGGNQPQHF.

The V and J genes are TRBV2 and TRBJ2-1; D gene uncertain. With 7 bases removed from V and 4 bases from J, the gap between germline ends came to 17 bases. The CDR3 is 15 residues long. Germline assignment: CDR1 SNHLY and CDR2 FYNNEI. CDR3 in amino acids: CASNPERAFYNEQFF. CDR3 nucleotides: TGTGCCAGCAATCCCGAGCGAGCCTTTTACAATGAGCAGTTCTTC.

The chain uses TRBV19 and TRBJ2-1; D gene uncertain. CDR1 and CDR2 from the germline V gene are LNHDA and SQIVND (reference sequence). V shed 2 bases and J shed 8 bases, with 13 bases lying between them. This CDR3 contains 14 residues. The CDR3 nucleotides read TGTGCCAGTAGTATAAGATTAGGATCGGATGAGCAGTTCTTC. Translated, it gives CASSIRLGSDEQFF. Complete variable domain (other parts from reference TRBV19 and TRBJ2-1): DGGITQSPKYLFRKEGQNVTLSCEQNLNHDAMYWYRQDPGQGLRLIYYSQIVNDFQKGDIAEGYSVSREKKESFPLTVTSAQKNPTAFYLCASSIRLGSDEQFFGPGTRLTVL.